A single sample is the source of the 7 T cell receptor beta chains below, sequenced in a study of OX40 agonist ivuxolimab in advanced cancers. Assay used: immunoSEQ multiplex PCR; TCRdb lists only in-frame clones, some missing. The sample holds more than 45,000 clones; about three quarters are singletons and the top ten take about 7.3%. Sequencing was performed on CD4+ or CD8+ T cells sorted from blood, taken in a trial of the OX40 agonist ivuxolimab. The receptors derive from an adult with an advanced solid tumor such as melanoma, head and neck, liver or kidney cancer.

The rearrangement uses TRBV7-3 and TRBJ1-2, with D uncertain. This CDR3 has 14 amino acids. Germline CDR1 is SGHTA and CDR2 is FQGTGA. With 4 bases removed from V and 4 bases from J, the gap between germline ends came to 13 bases. In DNA, the CDR3 is TGTGCCAGCAGCTCTTTCCTCAGCAGCTATGGCTACACCTTC. The encoded protein is CASSSFLSSYGYTF.

The V and J genes are TRBV6-9 and TRBJ2-7, with D perhaps assigned TRBD1 or TRBD2 (6 bases each). Germline assignment: CDR1 MNHGY and CDR2 SVAAGI. V was cut by 2 bases and J by 1 base, with 15 bases left in between. This CDR3 region has 16 residues. CDR3 loop: CASSYLRRGESYEQYF. CDR3 in DNA: TGTGCCAGCAGTTATCTCCGTAGGGGGGAGTCCTACGAGCAGTACTTC.

This clone has just one count. The chain uses TRBV11-2 and TRBJ2-7; weak D call: TRBD2 (5 bases). V shed 4 bases and J shed 6 bases, with 16 bases lying between them. Looked up from germline, CDR1 is SGHAT and CDR2 is FQNNGV. This CDR3 spans 14 amino acids. This chain's CDR3 is CASSSGLLGAEQYF. The CDR3 coding sequence is TGTGCCAGCAGCTCGGGATTATTGGGAGCCGAGCAGTACTTC.

The chain links TRBV7-9 to TRBJ1-2, with D uncertain. Deletions cut 2 bases from V and 4 bases from J, with 11 bases between. CDR1 and CDR2 (germline): SEHNR, FQNEAQ (reference sequence). The CDR3 runs 14 residues. The CDR3 DNA reads TGTGCCAGCAGCTTACCGGCAGGTTTCTATGGCTACACCTTC. It encodes CASSLPAGFYGYTF.

The V gene is TRBV6-1, the J gene TRBJ1-2, with TRBD1 matching over 7 bases. V dropped 0 bases and J dropped 8; count of bases not matched to a gene: 9. Germline V lookup: CDR1 MNHNS, CDR2 SASEGT. The CDR3 runs 15 residues. CDR3 loop: CASSEAYRGSGGYTF. As DNA, the CDR3 is TGTGCCAGCAGTGAAGCCTACAGGGGTTCGGGGGGCTACACCTTC.

The rearrangement joins TRBV18 to TRBJ1-4; 7 nucleotides match TRBD1. Germline loops: CDR1 KGHSH, CDR2 LQKENI. The ends lost 1 base at V and 4 bases at J; junction bases unmatched: 9. The CDR3 extends over 17 amino acids. CDR3 bases: TGTGCCAGCTCACCACTCGTAGGACAGGCTTTTAATGAAAAACTGTTTTTT. Translation: CASSPLVGQAFNEKLFF.

V and J are TRBV9 and TRBJ2-5; 8 bases are a match to TRBD2. The CDR3 consists of 14 residues. The junction had 6 bases not matched to a gene; V was cut back by 4 bases and J by 4 bases. From germline, CDR1 is SGDLS and CDR2 YYNGEE. Written as DNA, the CDR3 is TGTGCCAGCAGCCCCGGCCTAGCGGGAGAGACCCAGTACTTC. Translating gives CASSPGLAGETQYF.